Presented here are 20 T cell receptor beta chains from one specimen sequenced in a study of blood T cell repertoires in COVID-19. Sequenced by immunoSEQ multiplex PCR; TCRdb stores in-frame clones only, minus some. The sample holds 150,000 to 200,000 clones; approximately 79% are singletons and the top ten take approximately 13%. The sample was peripheral blood. All receptors come from a man aged 50-59 years who had recovered from COVID-19.

This clone was seen a handful of times. V usage is TRBV6-2 or TRBV6-3 and J usage is TRBJ2-1; weak D call: TRBD2 (6 bases). This CDR3 region has 15 residues. Deletions cut 5 bases from V and 0 bases from J, with 11 bases between. The germline gives CDR1 MNHEY, CDR2 SVGEGT. CDR3 loop: CASSTRGFSYNEQFF. As DNA, the CDR3 is TGTGCCAGCAGTACACGGGGGTTCTCCTACAATGAGCAGTTCTTC.

V usage is TRBV9 and J usage is TRBJ1-3; D perhaps matches TRBD1 (5 bases). This CDR3 is built from 16 residues. Deletions cut 3 bases from V and 0 bases from J, with 13 bases between. Germline V CDR1 and CDR2: SGDLS, YYNGEE. CDR3 sequence reads: CASSAGPGLSGNTIYF. The CDR3 DNA sequence: TGTGCCAGCAGCGCAGGACCGGGACTCTCTGGAAACACCATATATTTT.

V gene TRBV6-5 combines with J gene TRBJ1-2; D is undetermined. This CDR3 region has 12 residues. Germline V CDR1 and CDR2: MNHEY, SVGAGI. Trimming cost V 6 bases and J 3 bases, with 8 bases left between them. CDR3 DNA: TGTGCCAGCAGACCGGTGGACTATGGCTACACCTTC. It codes for CASRPVDYGYTF.

This clone was observed a few times. The gene calls are TRBV5-4 and TRBJ1-2, with 9 bases matching TRBD1. With 2 bases clipped from V and 7 bases from J, the junction kept 3 bases outside the gene matches. The CDR3 is 13 amino acids. Germline V CDR1 and CDR2: SGHNT, YYREEE (reference sequence). CDR3 sequence (DNA): TGTGCCAGCAGCTTTACAGGGGGCAGTGGCTACACCTTC. Amino acid sequence: CASSFTGGSGYTF.

This clone has a single count. The gene calls are TRBV7-2 and TRBJ2-3, with 8 bases matching TRBD1. The CDR3 consists of 14 residues. The germline V gene encodes CDR1 SGHTA and CDR2 FQGNSA. The V segment lost 1 base and the J segment 6 bases; nucleotides outside the gene matches: 3. DNA of the CDR3: TGTGCCAGCAGCTTAGGACAGGGGACCGATACGCAGTATTTT. Residues: CASSLGQGTDTQYF.

The rearrangement links TRBV12-3 or TRBV12-4 to TRBJ1-4, with 9 positions matching TRBD1. Trimming removed 4 bases from V and 7 bases from J; junction bases left unmatched: 1. This CDR3 spans 13 amino acids. The CDR3 region is CASSWGQGEKLFF. As DNA, the CDR3 is TGTGCCAGCAGTTGGGGACAGGGTGAAAAACTGTTTTTT.

The CDR3 nucleotides read TGTGCCAGTACCAAAGGAGGGGTGGACACTGAAGCTTTCTTT. The encoded protein is CASTKGGVDTEAFF. V and J are TRBV19 and TRBJ1-1, with D possibly matching TRBD1 (5 bases). V was clipped by 7 bases and J by 3 bases, with 15 bases between them. Germline V CDR1 and CDR2: LNHDA, SQIVND (reference sequence). The CDR3 extends over 14 amino acids.

V and J are TRBV19 and TRBJ1-2, with 10 nucleotides matching TRBD1. Germline V gives CDR1 LNHDA, CDR2 SQIVND (reference sequence). This CDR3 comprises 15 residues. The ends lost 7 bases at V and 4 bases at J; junction bases unmatched: 9. Here the CDR3 reads CASTPPGQGFYGYTF. The CDR3 DNA is TGTGCCAGTACCCCTCCGGGACAGGGGTTCTATGGCTACACCTTC. The full variable domain, completed using reference TRBV19 and TRBJ1-2, is DGGITQSPKYLFRKEGQNVTLSCEQNLNHDAMYWYRQDPGQGLRLIYYSQIVNDFQKGDIAEGYSVSREKKESFPLTVTSAQKNPTAFYLCASTPPGQGFYGYTFGSGTRLTVV.

This chain connects TRBV10-2 to TRBJ2-7, with unresolved D. V lost 0 bases and J 1 base, leaving 10 bases between the germline ends. CDR1 and CDR2 (germline): WSHSY, SAAADI. This CDR3 is 15 amino acids long. DNA of the CDR3: TGCGCCAGCAGTGAGTCCGGCACTATATCCTACGAGCAGTACTTC. It specifies CASSESGTISYEQYF.

This clone was seen a handful of times. The chain joins TRBV29-1 to TRBJ2-1; D is uncertain. Trimming left V 0 bases short and J 12 bases short, with 15 bases between. The CDR3 length is 13 residues. CDR1 and CDR2 from the germline V gene are SQVTM and ANQGSEA. The CDR3 loop reads CSVEDLWATGQFF. The CDR3 DNA reads as TGCAGCGTTGAAGATCTCTGGGCAACCGGGCAGTTCTTC.

This chain uses TRBV2 with TRBJ2-1; 10 bases are a match to TRBD2. J gave up 9 bases and V 10 bases, and 18 bases lay outside the gene matches. This CDR3 is 16 amino acids long. Germline V gene lookup returns CDR1 SNHLY and CDR2 FYNNEI. The CDR3 DNA reads as TGTGCCACCCAAAGCAGTAGCGGGAGGTTCTCTGGTGAGCAGTTCTTC. This gives the protein CATQSSSGRFSGEQFF.

This clone was seen a single time. The J gene is TRBJ1-5, the V gene TRBV5-6; 8 bases match TRBD1. The V gene end was trimmed by 2 bases and the J gene end by 2 bases; junction bases not matched to a gene: 6. The CDR3 runs to 16 residues. The germline V gene has CDR1 SGHDT and CDR2 YYEEEE. The CDR3 nucleotides are TGTGCCAGCAGCTTATGGACAGGGTTTGGCAATCAGCCCCAGCATTTT. The encoded protein is CASSLWTGFGNQPQHF.

The rearrangement joins TRBV7-6 to TRBJ1-1, with TRBD1 matching over 7 bases. Unmatched junction bases numbered 15, after V lost 4 bases and J lost 4 bases. The CDR3 length is 17 residues. Germline values: CDR1 SGHVS, CDR2 FNYEAQ. CDR3 coding DNA: TGTGCCAGCAGCTCGCCGGCTGTGGGACAGACTTCCACTGAAGCTTTCTTT. It codes for CASSSPAVGQTSTEAFF.

CDR3 DNA: TGTGCCAGCAGCTCTACAGGGGGCTCGGGGTACAATGAGCAGTTCTTC. Its translation: CASSSTGGSGYNEQFF. The rearrangement joins TRBV11-3 to TRBJ2-1, with TRBD1 matching 9 bases. Germline trimming cut 4 bases from V and 4 bases from J; bases unmatched to any gene: 8. The CDR3 consists of 16 residues. Germline V gives CDR1 SGHNT, CDR2 YENEEA.

The chain links TRBV28 to TRBJ2-2; D might be TRBD1 (6 bases). Deletions cut 2 bases from V and 5 bases from J, with 15 bases between. The CDR3 loop spans 16 amino acids. Germline assignment: CDR1 MDHEN and CDR2 SYDVKM. As DNA, the CDR3 is TGTGCCAGCAGTTTACGTACAGGGTTGGGGACCGGGGAGCTGTTTTTT. Translating gives CASSLRTGLGTGELFF.

The chain recombines TRBV7-6 with TRBJ2-2, with 8 nucleotides matching TRBD2. The trim removed 2 bases at V and 6 bases at J, leaving 11 bases unmatched. Germline loops: CDR1 SGHVS, CDR2 FNYEAQ. The CDR3 totals 17 residues. The CDR3 DNA is TGTGCCAGCAGCTTACTGCCCGGACAAGCGGGAGCCGGGGAGCTGTTTTTT. Translating it yields CASSLLPGQAGAGELFF. Full variable domain (missing parts from reference TRBV7-6 and TRBJ2-2): GAGVSQSPRYKVTKRGQDVALRCDPISGHVSLYWYRQALGQGPEFLTYFNYEAQQDKSGLPNDRFSAERPEGSISTLTIQRTEQRDSAMYRCASSLLPGQAGAGELFFGEGSRLTVL.

This clone was observed once. The rearrangement links TRBV2 to TRBJ2-5, with 7 nucleotides matching TRBD1. CDR1 and CDR2 (germline): SNHLY, FYNNEI. This CDR3 has 13 residues. V gave up 11 bases and J gave up 7 bases; unmatched junction bases: 13. CDR3 region: CAGSGTARGTQYF. DNA of the CDR3: TGTGCCGGCTCCGGGACAGCCCGAGGGACCCAGTACTTC.

The rearrangement joins TRBV14 to TRBJ2-1; TRBD2 matches at 9 bases. Looked up from germline, CDR1 is SGHDN and CDR2 is FVKESK. There are 15 residues in the CDR3. J lost 3 bases, V lost 3 bases, and 3 bases had no gene match. The CDR3 coding sequence is TGTGCCAGCAGCCAGCTTAGCGGGAGCTACAATGAGCAGTTCTTC. The encoded protein is CASSQLSGSYNEQFF. Variable domain in full (rest from reference TRBV14 and TRBJ2-1): EAGVTQFPSHSVIEKGQTVTLRCDPISGHDNLYWYRRVMGKEIKFLLHFVKESKQDESGMPNNRFLAERTGGTYSTLKVQPAELEDSGVYFCASSQLSGSYNEQFFGPGTRLTVL.

The V gene is TRBV11-3, the J gene TRBJ2-3; no firm D call. The CDR3 has 14 residues. CDR1 SGHNT and CDR2 YENEEA come from the germline V gene. V was cut by 3 bases and J by 2 bases, with 9 bases left in between. The chain's CDR3 is CASSFGSYTDTQYF. The DNA for the CDR3 is TGTGCCAGCAGCTTTGGCTCTTACACAGATACGCAGTATTTT.

This chain connects TRBV7-9 to TRBJ1-1, with D uncertain. CDR1 is SEHNR and CDR2 is FQNEAQ in the germline V gene (reference sequence). V was clipped by 4 bases and J by 5 bases, with 5 bases between them. The length of the CDR3 is 11 residues. In nucleotides, the CDR3 is TGTGCCAGCAGCTCCCTTACTGAAGCTTTCTTT. It codes for CASSSLTEAFF.